This entry describes one T cell receptor (beta chain). The antigen is not known. This sample is drawn from a study of cytomegalovirus exposure and HLA in healthy donors. Study-wide points: Likely technical artifact: a cluster of highly shared sequence variants.

Vbeta (60) and Jbeta (13) primers were used in the PCR. This table comes from immunoSEQ multiplex PCR, and its TCRdb copy is limited to in-frame clones, with some not included. This sample's clone table lists approximately 58,000 clones. Trimming removed 2 bases from V and 3 bases from J, with 18 bases in between. Per germline, CDR1 MNHEY and CDR2 SMNVEV (reference sequence). CDR3 size: 17 residues. This sequence originates from a young man in good health and CMV-seropositive. The chain has TRBV27 and TRBJ2-3; a possible D gene is TRBD2 (5 bases). The sequenced sample consisted of PBMCs. Written as DNA, the CDR3 is TGTGCCAGCAGTTTACTCCCCCCGGGCTTAGCGACAGATACGCAGTATTTT. This codes for CASSLLPPGLATDTQYF.